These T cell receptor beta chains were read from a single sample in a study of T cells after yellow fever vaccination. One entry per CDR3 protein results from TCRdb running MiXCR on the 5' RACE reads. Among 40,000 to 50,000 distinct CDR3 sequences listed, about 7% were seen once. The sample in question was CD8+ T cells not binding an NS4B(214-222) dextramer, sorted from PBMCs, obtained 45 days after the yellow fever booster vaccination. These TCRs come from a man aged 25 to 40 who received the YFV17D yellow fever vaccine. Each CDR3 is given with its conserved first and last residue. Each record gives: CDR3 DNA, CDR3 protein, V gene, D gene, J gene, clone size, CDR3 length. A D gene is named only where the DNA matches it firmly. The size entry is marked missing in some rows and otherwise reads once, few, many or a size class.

DNA: TGTGCCAGCATCTTAGGGACCGGGGAGCTGTTTTTT; CDR3: CASILGTGELFF; V: TRBV5-6; D: .; J: TRBJ2-2; size: .; length: 12
DNA: TGTGCCAGCAGCTTATTATCCGGAGGTCCGGGCTACACCTTC; CDR3: CASSLLSGGPGYTF; V: TRBV7-2; D: .; J: TRBJ1-2; size: many; length: 14
DNA: TGCAGTGCTAGAGCCTCCCTGGGACAGGGAATCGACCTTTACGAGCAGTACTTC; CDR3: CSARASLGQGIDLYEQYF; V: TRBV20-1; D: TRBD1; J: TRBJ2-7; size: .; length: 18
DNA: TGTGCCAGCAGCTTACTCCGACTAGCGGGGGTGAGCTCCTACAATGAGCAGTTCTTC; CDR3: CASSLLRLAGVSSYNEQFF; V: TRBV7-2; D: TRBD2; J: TRBJ2-1; size: many; length: 19
DNA: TGTGCCAGCAGTCCAACTAGCGGGGTATCCTACAATGAGCAGTTCTTC; CDR3: CASSPTSGVSYNEQFF; V: TRBV27; D: TRBD2; J: TRBJ2-1; size: many; length: 16
DNA: TGTGCCAGCACCTCGGGACTTCGGGACGAGCAGTACTTC; CDR3: CASTSGLRDEQYF; V: TRBV6-5; D: .; J: TRBJ2-7; size: many; length: 13
DNA: TGCGCCAGCAGCCAAGTATTGGGGGCGATTGGCTACACCTTC; CDR3: CASSQVLGAIGYTF; V: TRBV4-3; D: .; J: TRBJ1-2; size: many; length: 14
DNA: TGTGCCAGCAGTTCCGCCGGGTACGAGCAGTACTTC; CDR3: CASSSAGYEQYF; V: TRBV12-3/TRBV12-4; D: .; J: TRBJ2-7; size: many; length: 12
DNA: TGTGCCAGCAGCTTAATGTATGTGGGAGAGCACACCGGGGAGCTGTTTTTT; CDR3: CASSLMYVGEHTGELFF; V: TRBV7-2; D: .; J: TRBJ2-2; size: many; length: 17
DNA: TGTGCCAGCACCCTAGACAGCCCGACTCCTGAAGCTTTCTTT; CDR3: CASTLDSPTPEAFF; V: TRBV5-5; D: .; J: TRBJ1-1; size: many; length: 14
DNA: TGCGCCAGCAGCCAAGATTCAAGACTAGCGGGTGTCCAAGAGACCCAGTACTTC; CDR3: CASSQDSRLAGVQETQYF; V: TRBV4-3; D: TRBD2; J: TRBJ2-5; size: few; length: 18
DNA: TGTGCCAGCAGCCCTTTAGCGGGAGGGCCGGACGGGGAGCTGTTTTTT; CDR3: CASSPLAGGPDGELFF; V: TRBV6-1; D: TRBD2; J: TRBJ2-2; size: many; length: 16
DNA: TGTGCCAGCTCACCGGGCGGGAGTCCCTACAATGAGCAGTTCTTC; CDR3: CASSPGGSPYNEQFF; V: TRBV18; D: TRBD2; J: TRBJ2-1; size: .; length: 15
DNA: TGCAGCGTTGAAGATCCACTTTATCCGTTCCTTAGCGGGAGTGGGGATGAGCAGTTCTTC; CDR3: CSVEDPLYPFLSGSGDEQFF; V: TRBV29-1; D: TRBD2; J: TRBJ2-1; size: many; length: 20